The 18 T cell receptor beta chains presented below share a single source sample, sequenced in a study of shared clonotypes between healthy human individuals. Using immunoSEQ multiplex PCR, the repertoire was profiled, and TCRdb retains in-frame clones only, with some absent. The sample yields about 380,000 clones, 96% seen once. The sequencing sample was made of memory CD8+ T cells sorted from blood. The subset was: CD45RO+ cells pooled with CCR7-negative TemRA cells. The receptors come from a man aged 25 to 45 in good health.

The V call is TRBV28, the J call TRBJ2-7; D possibly matches TRBD1 or TRBD2 (7 bases each). Trimming pared 6 bases from V and 2 bases from J, leaving 17 bases between. The CDR3 is 15 residues long. Germline CDR1 is MDHEN and CDR2 is SYDVKM. The CDR3 here is CASRGGGLGTYEQYF. CDR3 sequence (DNA): TGTGCCAGCAGGGGAGGGGGCTTAGGTACCTACGAGCAGTACTTC.

This sequence joins TRBV5-1 and TRBJ1-2, with TRBD1 matching 7 bases. Germline V CDR1 and CDR2: SGHRS, YFSETQ. The trim removed 3 bases at V and 5 bases at J, leaving 10 bases unmatched. This CDR3 is built from 15 residues. The CDR3 spells CASSSSLDRLYGYTF. The DNA for the CDR3 is TGCGCCAGCAGCTCCTCCTTGGACAGGCTTTATGGCTACACCTTC.

The chain combines TRBV20-1 with TRBJ1-1, with D perhaps TRBD1 (5 bases). Germline V gives CDR1 DFQATT, CDR2 SNEGSKA (reference sequence). The CDR3 runs to 10 residues. As DNA, the CDR3 is TGCAGCACAGGCGCCACTGAAGCTTTCTTT. Residues: CSTGATEAFF.

The chain uses TRBV7-2 and TRBJ2-7; TRBD2 matches 7 bases. Germline loops: CDR1 SGHTA, CDR2 FQGNSA. Unmatched junction bases numbered 2, after V lost 3 bases and J lost 0 bases. CDR3 length: 14 residues. CDR3: CASSFRLASYEQYF. Here the CDR3 DNA reads TGTGCCAGCAGCTTTCGACTAGCCTCCTACGAGCAGTACTTC. The entire variable domain, with the rest obtained from reference TRBV7-2 and TRBJ2-7, is as follows: GAGVSQSPSNKVTEKGKDVELRCDPISGHTALYWYRQSLGQGLEFLIYFQGNSAPDKSGLPSDRFSAERTGGSVSTLTIQRTQQEDSAVYLCASSFRLASYEQYFGPGTRLTVT.

The chain combines TRBV10-3 with TRBJ2-7; 11 bases are a match to TRBD2. Germline lookup yields CDR1 ENHRY and CDR2 SYGVKD. V lost 0 bases and J lost 2; bases outside the gene matches: 9. CDR3 length: 18 amino acids. The DNA for the CDR3 is TGTGCCATCAGTGAGTCGCGGATAGCGGGAGGGTTAACCTACGAGCAGTACTTC. It specifies CAISESRIAGGLTYEQYF.

The chain combines TRBV27 with TRBJ2-1; weak D call: TRBD2 (5 bases). Germline V gene lookup returns CDR1 MNHEY and CDR2 SMNVEV (reference sequence). V lost 3 bases, J lost 2 bases, and 23 bases lay in between. CDR3 length: 19 amino acids. CDR3 sequence (DNA): TGTGCCAGCAGTTTGCGACGTCGGGGTACCTTGATAACCTACAATGAGCAGTTCTTC. It is translated as CASSLRRRGTLITYNEQFF.

V is TRBV7-2 and J is TRBJ1-2; no clear D. Trimming left V 2 bases short and J 4 bases short, with 5 bases between. The length of the CDR3 is 12 residues. Germline V lookup: CDR1 SGHTA, CDR2 FQGNSA. Here the CDR3 reads CASSLNSYGYTF. The CDR3 DNA is TGTGCCAGCAGCTTAAACAGCTATGGCTACACCTTC.

V gene TRBV19 combines with J gene TRBJ2-3; possibly TRBD1 for D (6 bases). This CDR3 spans 15 amino acids. Germline V gene lookup returns CDR1 LNHDA and CDR2 SQIVND (reference sequence). Trimming cost V 2 bases and J 3 bases, with 12 bases left between them. In DNA form, the CDR3 reads TGTGCCAGTAGTATAAGGGCCAGGGGAACAGATACGCAGTATTTT. This translates into CASSIRARGTDTQYF. Full variable domain (missing parts from reference TRBV19 and TRBJ2-3): DGGITQSPKYLFRKEGQNVTLSCEQNLNHDAMYWYRQDPGQGLRLIYYSQIVNDFQKGDIAEGYSVSREKKESFPLTVTSAQKNPTAFYLCASSIRARGTDTQYFGPGTRLTVL.

This rearrangement joins TRBV4-2 to TRBJ2-2; no clear D. There are 14 residues in the CDR3. Germline CDR1 LGHNA, CDR2 YNFKEQ. V gave up 1 base and J gave up 4 bases, with 7 bases separating them. The CDR3 is CASSQGTTTGELFF. In DNA, the CDR3 is TGTGCCAGCAGCCAAGGTACCACCACCGGGGAGCTGTTTTTT.

V gene TRBV29-1 combines with J gene TRBJ2-3; possibly TRBD1 for D (6 bases). The V end lost 0 bases, the J end lost 0 bases, and 7 bases lay between the germline ends. The CDR3 totals 14 residues. CDR1 is SQVTM, CDR2 ANQGSEA, per germline. CDR3 amino acids: CSVEDRGSTDTQYF. The DNA for the CDR3 is TGCAGCGTTGAAGACAGGGGAAGCACAGATACGCAGTATTTT.

The chain carries TRBV27 and TRBJ2-7; tentatively, D is TRBD1 (6 bases). V lost 0 bases and J 3 bases, leaving 12 bases between the germline ends. Germline V CDR1 and CDR2: MNHEY, SMNVEV (reference sequence). The CDR3 has 15 residues. The CDR3 is CASSLSAGAFYEQYF. As DNA, the CDR3 is TGTGCCAGCAGTTTATCTGCAGGGGCCTTCTACGAGCAGTACTTC.

DNA of the CDR3: TGTGCCAGCAGGGAGACAGGGGTAGGGTGGGAGCAGTACTTC. It translates to CASRETGVGWEQYF. V gene TRBV2 combines with J gene TRBJ2-7; 8 bases map to TRBD1. The CDR3 is 14 residues long. In germline, CDR1 is SNHLY, CDR2 FYNNEI. V lost 6 bases, J lost 7 bases, and 11 bases stayed unmatched.

The chain carries TRBV27 and TRBJ2-1; 7 bases align to TRBD2. Germline-derived CDR1 and CDR2 are MNHEY and SMNVEV (reference sequence). V lost 2 bases to trimming and J lost 3 bases; unmatched junction nucleotides: 1. The CDR3 runs 14 residues. CDR3 DNA: TGTGCCAGCAGTTTAGGACTAGTCTACAATGAGCAGTTCTTC. It yields the protein CASSLGLVYNEQFF.

The rearrangement joins TRBV4-1 to TRBJ2-3; 7 nucleotides agree with TRBD2. This CDR3 contains 17 residues. In germline, CDR1 is MGHRA, CDR2 YSYEKL. V was clipped by 0 bases and J by 2 bases; unmatched bases: 8. The CDR3 nucleotides read TGCGCCAGCAGCCAAGACCTAGGACTAGAGTCCACAGATACGCAGTATTTT. Its translation is CASSQDLGLESTDTQYF.

CDR3 nucleotide sequence: TGTGCCAGCAGCTTAGTTTCCGGTACCTACAATGAGCAGTTCTTC. It codes for CASSLVSGTYNEQFF. The gene calls are TRBV7-6 and TRBJ2-1, with unresolved D. CDR3 length: 15 amino acids. The germline V gene encodes CDR1 SGHVS and CDR2 FNYEAQ. Trimming took off 1 base at V and 2 bases at J, with 9 bases between the two ends. The whole variable domain, remainder taken from reference TRBV7-6 and TRBJ2-1, is GAGVSQSPRYKVTKRGQDVALRCDPISGHVSLYWYRQALGQGPEFLTYFNYEAQQDKSGLPNDRFSAERPEGSISTLTIQRTEQRDSAMYRCASSLVSGTYNEQFFGPGTRLTVL.

Regarding this clone: This sample includes further DNA sequences coding for the same CDR3. The chain is built from TRBV6-5 and TRBJ2-6; possibly TRBD1 or TRBD2 for D (6 bases each). Germline V lookup: CDR1 MNHEY, CDR2 SVGAGI. CDR3 length: 16 residues. V lost 0 bases and J lost 2, with 8 bases in between. CDR3 loop: CASSYSRGAGANVLTF. In nucleotides, the CDR3 is TGTGCCAGCAGTTACTCGAGGGGGGCTGGGGCCAACGTCCTGACTTTC.

The gene calls are TRBV7-8 and TRBJ2-7; TRBD1 matches 7 bases. Germline values: CDR1 SGHVS, CDR2 FQNEAQ. The V segment lost 5 bases and the J segment 0 bases; nucleotides outside the gene matches: 7. The CDR3 consists of 15 residues. DNA for the CDR3: TGTGCCAGCAGCAGGGGACAGCTGTTCTCCTACGAGCAGTACTTC. Translated, it gives CASSRGQLFSYEQYF.

J is TRBJ2-1 and V is TRBV9, with D tentatively TRBD2 (5 bases). The CDR3 runs to 14 residues. CDR1 and CDR2 (germline): SGDLS, YYNGEE. Trimming stripped 0 bases from V and 8 bases from J, with 12 bases between. CDR3 in DNA: TGTGCCAGCAGCGTAGCGGGAACTGCATATGAGCAGTTCTTC. Its translation is CASSVAGTAYEQFF.